The 26 T cell receptor beta chains below were found in one sample sequenced in a study of blood T cells in healthy people across ages. With a J-beta primer mix and a sample-barcoded 5' primer, a second PCR ran about 7 to 11 cycles. TCRdb processed the 5' RACE reads anew with MiXCR; each CDR3 protein has one entry. The sample shows some 930,000 distinct CDR3 sequences, almost 30% of them seen only once. The data also belong to a second study, concerning T cells of mothers and their children.

The material sequenced was blood. These receptors came from a woman aged 35 to 49 in good health.

The chain uses TRBV7-2 and TRBJ1-5; D may be TRBD1 (6 bases). The germline V gene encodes CDR1 SGHTA and CDR2 FQGNSA. The V and J ends lost 6 bases and 2 bases respectively, with 17 bases between them. This CDR3 has 16 residues. CDR3 region: CASSSRTVGGNQPQHF. The CDR3 DNA reads as TGTGCCAGCAGTTCCCGGACAGTGGGGGGCAATCAGCCCCAGCATTTT.

The V and J genes are TRBV7-2 and TRBJ1-2; 7 bases line up with TRBD1. V lost 4 bases to trimming and J lost 8 bases; unmatched junction nucleotides: 10. Germline CDR1 SGHTA, CDR2 FQGNSA. This CDR3 has 14 residues. The DNA for the CDR3 is TGTGCCAGCAGCTCACCTGACAGGGCAAAAGGCTACACCTTC. This encodes CASSSPDRAKGYTF.

The rearrangement links TRBV5-4 to TRBJ2-1; 7 bases are shared with TRBD1. Losses at the gene ends were 4 bases for V and 5 bases for J; bases not matched to a gene: 9. The germline CDR1 and CDR2 sequences are SGHNT and YYREEE (reference sequence). CDR3 length equals 15 residues. The CDR3 nucleotides are TGTGCCAGCAGCACCGGGACAGAGAATGACAATGAGCAGTTCTTC. Protein sequence: CASSTGTENDNEQFF.

This clonotype was seen a handful of times. J is TRBJ2-3 and V is TRBV27; TRBD2 aligns across 8 bases. J gave up 2 bases and V 6 bases, and 7 bases lay outside the gene matches. CDR1 and CDR2 (germline): MNHEY, SMNVEV (reference sequence). The CDR3 length is 15 residues. The CDR3 region is CASSWTGGYTDTQYF. The CDR3 DNA reads TGTGCCAGCAGCTGGACGGGGGGGTACACAGATACGCAGTATTTT.

This clonotype was observed a handful of times. The chain uses TRBV21-1 and TRBJ1-2. TRBV21-1 is a pseudogene segment. The CDR3 extends over 16 amino acids. The CDR3 nucleotides read TGTGCCAGCAGCACAAAACCCGACACGTACAACTATGGCTACACCTTC. Translation: CASSTKPDTYNYGYTF.

The chain carries TRBV5-1 and TRBJ1-5; perhaps TRBD1 as D (5 bases). Germline loops: CDR1 SGHRS, CDR2 YFSETQ. This CDR3 contains 19 residues. Trimming pared 3 bases from V and 1 base from J, leaving 23 bases between. This CDR3 reads CASSSGKDKTDKSNQPQHF. CDR3 sequence (DNA): TGCGCCAGCAGCTCCGGGAAGGACAAAACGGATAAAAGCAATCAGCCCCAGCATTTT.

This clonotype came up a few times. A much bigger clone sits one base away, suggesting this may be a read error. The chain uses TRBV12-3 or TRBV12-4 and TRBJ2-7; TRBD2 aligns across 14 bases. The CDR3 has 15 amino acids. This chain's CDR3 is CAGSRRLAGGHEQYF. CDR3 in DNA: TGTGCCGGCAGTCGCCGACTAGCGGGGGGGCACGAGCAGTACTTC.

About this clonotype: This may arise from a read error, as a much more abundant clone is one base away. The chain has TRBV29-1 and TRBJ2-4; 9 bases are a match to TRBD1. CDR3 length: 14 amino acids. V lost 6 bases, J lost 13 bases, and 16 bases stayed unmatched. CDR1 and CDR2 (germline): SQVTM, ANQGSEA. The CDR3 DNA follows: TGCAGCGTAGCCGGGACAGGGCTATACAATGAGCAGTACTTC. This codes for CSVAGTGLYNEQYF.

This clonotype has ten or more counts. V is TRBV7-8 and J is TRBJ1-2; D remains unclear. V shed 8 bases and J shed 5 bases, with 12 bases lying between them. The germline gives CDR1 SGHVS, CDR2 FQNEAQ. This CDR3 spans 12 amino acids. The CDR3: CASVDGTYGYTF. The DNA of the CDR3 is TGTGCCAGCGTCGACGGAACATATGGCTACACCTTC.

V usage is TRBV6-2 or TRBV6-3 and J usage is TRBJ2-1, with unresolved D. CDR3 size: 12 residues. The germline gives CDR1 MNHEY, CDR2 SVGEGT. V was cut by 5 bases and J by 12 bases, with 14 bases left in between. CDR3 in DNA: TGTGCCAGCAGTCCCACAAACATCGGGCAGTTCTTC. This translates into CASSPTNIGQFF.

Concerning this clonotype itself: This may come from a read error, since a much larger clone is one base off. V is TRBV15 and J is TRBJ2-5; weak D call: TRBD2 (5 bases). The J call may be incorrect, as the DNA end agrees better with TRBJ2-7. CDR1 is LNHNV and CDR2 is YYDKDF in the germline V gene (reference sequence). The CDR3 extends over 14 amino acids. CDR3: CATSPEGTSHEQYF. Here the CDR3 DNA reads TGTGCCACCAGCCCCGAGGGTACATCCCACGAGCAGTACTTC.

This clonotype occurred a few times. This chain links TRBV2 with TRBJ2-3; no definite D call. The length of the CDR3 is 12 residues. Germline lookup yields CDR1 SNHLY and CDR2 FYNNEI. The V end was cut by 6 bases, the J end by 5 bases, with 9 bases between. The CDR3 spells CASSVQRDTQYF. CDR3 coding DNA: TGTGCCAGCAGCGTACAAAGAGATACGCAGTATTTT.

V gene TRBV6-6 combines with J gene TRBJ1-1; 7 bases are shared with TRBD1. CDR1 and CDR2 (germline): MNHNY, SVGAGI (reference sequence). Trimming removed 5 bases from V and 6 bases from J; junction bases left unmatched: 9. The CDR3 is 14 amino acids. CDR3 nucleotides: TGTGCCAGCAGTCGACAGGGCGGTAGGGCTGAAGCTTTCTTT. Translation: CASSRQGGRAEAFF.

At least ten counts were recorded for this clonotype. CDR3 region: CASSTTGFTDTQYF. The CDR3, as DNA: TGCGCCAGCAGCACCACAGGTTTCACAGATACGCAGTATTTT. V and J are TRBV5-1 and TRBJ2-3; weak D call: TRBD1 (5 bases). V lost 4 bases and J lost 2, with 11 bases in between. The V gene's germline CDR1 is SGHRS and CDR2 YFSETQ. CDR3 size: 14 residues.

This clonotype showed up many times. The chain carries TRBV20-1 and TRBJ2-1, with 8 bases identical to TRBD2. Germline values: CDR1 DFQATT, CDR2 SNEGSKA (reference sequence). The V gene end was trimmed by 3 bases and the J gene end by 1 base; junction bases not matched to a gene: 5. The CDR3 spans 15 residues. In DNA form, the CDR3 reads TGCAGTGCTAGGGGACTAGTTAGTTCCTACAATGAGCAGTTCTTC. Translated, it gives CSARGLVSSYNEQFF.

This chain links TRBV24-1 with TRBJ1-2, with TRBD1 identical over 9 bases. V dropped 4 bases and J dropped 3; count of bases not matched to a gene: 11. CDR1 and CDR2 (germline): KGHDR, SFDVKD. This CDR3 has 17 amino acids. The DNA for the CDR3 is TGTGCCACCAGTGACTCAGGGACAGGGAAAGCTGACTATGGCTACACCTTC. Translating it yields CATSDSGTGKADYGYTF.

This sequence joins TRBV4-1 and TRBJ2-7; 13 bases map to TRBD2. This CDR3 contains 18 residues. The germline gives CDR1 MGHRA, CDR2 YSYEKL. J lost 1 base, V lost 1 base, and 7 bases had no gene match. The CDR3 reads CASSQGTSGRLDSYEQYF. The CDR3 region has the DNA TGCGCCAGCAGCCAAGGGACTAGCGGGAGACTCGATTCCTACGAGCAGTACTTC.

This clonotype was observed once. A much more abundant neighbour one base away suggests this may be a read error. The genes are TRBV28 and TRBJ2-5; 12 nucleotides match TRBD2. V was pared by 11 bases and J by 0 bases, with 10 bases of the junction left unmatched. There are 16 residues in the CDR3. Germline loops: CDR1 MDHEN, CDR2 SYDVKM. The CDR3 bases are TGTGCCGCCAGAAACGGACTAGCGGGAAACCAAGAGACCCAGTACTTC. Amino acids: CAARNGLAGNQETQYF.

V and J are TRBV28 and TRBJ2-3; D may match TRBD1 or TRBD2 (5 bases each). This CDR3 comprises 14 residues. V was cut by 6 bases and J by 1 base, with 11 bases left in between. Germline CDR1 and CDR2: MDHEN and SYDVKM. CDR3 region: CASRPRGGTDTQYF. The CDR3 DNA reads TGTGCCAGCAGACCTAGGGGAGGCACAGATACGCAGTATTTT.

This clonotype was seen a handful of times. The J gene is TRBJ1-2, the V gene TRBV21-1; the table gives TRBD1 as D, unverified against the DNA. TRBV21-1 is a known pseudogene. This CDR3 region has 12 residues. Written as DNA, the CDR3 is TGTGCCAGCAGGCCAGGGGGCTGCGGCTACACCTTC. This translates into CASRPGGCGYTF.

This clonotype occurred many times. V usage is TRBV3-1 and J usage is TRBJ2-1; D is unresolved. The V end was cut by 0 bases, the J end by 7 bases, with 10 bases between. Per germline, CDR1 LGHDT and CDR2 YNNKEL (reference sequence). The CDR3 has 14 amino acids. For the CDR3, the DNA is TGTGCCAGCAGCCAAGAATTGCCCGGTAATGAGCAGTTCTTC. Its translation: CASSQELPGNEQFF.

V is TRBV15 and J is TRBJ2-3; the D gene is possibly TRBD2 (5 bases). Trimming left V 1 base short and J 2 bases short, with 7 bases between. The CDR3 runs 14 residues. Per the germline V gene, CDR1 is LNHNV and CDR2 is YYDKDF (reference sequence). As DNA, the CDR3 is TGTGCCACCAGCAGAGGGGGAGTCACAGATACGCAGTATTTT. Translation gives CATSRGGVTDTQYF.

Many counts were recorded for this clonotype. The rearrangement links TRBV6-1 to TRBJ2-7; no clear D. Germline V CDR1 and CDR2: MNHNS, SASEGT. Trimming pared 2 bases from V and 0 bases from J, leaving 11 bases between. The CDR3 loop spans 15 amino acids. CDR3 protein: CASSEILLDSYEQYF. The CDR3 DNA reads as TGTGCCAGCAGTGAAATACTTCTGGACTCCTACGAGCAGTACTTC.

In this sample, this clonotype turned up a few times. The CDR3 sequence is CASSYDLGDTEAFF. CDR3 nucleotide sequence: TGTGCCAGCAGTTACGACTTGGGCGACACTGAAGCTTTCTTT. The chain couples TRBV6-2 or TRBV6-3 to TRBJ1-1; D gene unclear. Trimming pared 2 bases from V and 3 bases from J, leaving 10 bases between. In germline, CDR1 is MNHEY, CDR2 SVGEGT. The CDR3 has 14 amino acids.

This clonotype was seen many times. The chain joins TRBV6-2 or TRBV6-3 to TRBJ2-5; D call uncertain. This CDR3 is built from 11 residues. The V end was cut by 6 bases, the J end by 5 bases, with 7 bases between. In germline, CDR1 is MNHEY, CDR2 SVGEGT. The CDR3 sequence is CASSLPETQYF. The CDR3 nucleotides are TGTGCCAGCAGCCTCCCTGAGACCCAGTACTTC.

For the CDR3, the DNA is TGTGCCAGCAGCCGGATCCTACTAGCGATCAGGGAGACCCAGTACTTC. Its protein is CASSRILLAIRETQYF. The chain recombines TRBV7-8 with TRBJ2-5; 7 nucleotides line up with TRBD2. J gave up 5 bases and V 5 bases, and 14 bases lay outside the gene matches. The CDR3 is 16 amino acids. CDR1 is SGHVS and CDR2 is FQNEAQ in the germline V gene.